These T cell receptor beta chains were read from a single sample in a study of human T cells and chemical hapten exposure. One entry per CDR3 protein, called by TCRdb with MiXCR from the RACE reads. The sample shows around 80,000 distinct CDR3 sequences, about 6.6% of them seen only once. This sample comprised whole blood, obtained in connection with sensitization to the hapten diphenylcyclopropenone (DPC). The receptor source for this set is a woman in her twenties or thirties with alopecia areata. Some clones in this sample may be carry-over from other donors' samples. Both conserved end residues are part of each CDR3. A D gene is named only where the DNA matches it firmly. Rows may omit the clone size; those that give it use once, few, many or a size class.

CDR3 protein	CDR3 DNA	CDR3 length	clone size	D gene	V gene	J gene
CASSLKRQGAEAFF	TGTGCCAGCAGCTTAAAGAGACAGGGGGCTGAGGCTTTCTTT	14	many	TRBD1	TRBV7-8	TRBJ1-1
CSVEQGYGYTF	TGCAGCGTTGAACAGGGTTATGGCTACACCTTC	11	.	.	TRBV29-1	TRBJ1-2
CASSPQPTNEKLFF	TGTGCCAGCAGTCCACAGCCAACTAATGAAAAACTGTTTTTT	14	few	.	TRBV6-5	TRBJ1-4
CASRNRDRANEKLFF	TGCGCCAGCAGGAACCGGGACAGGGCGAATGAAAAACTGTTTTTT	15	.	TRBD1	TRBV5-1	TRBJ1-4
CASSPGGDLTWVTQYF	TGTGCCAGCAGTCCGGGGGGGGACTTAACCTGGGTGACCCAGTACTTC	16	few	TRBD2	TRBV6-5	TRBJ2-5
CASSPRGAWDSGNTIYF	TGTGCCAGCAGCCCAAGAGGCGCTTGGGACTCTGGAAACACCATATATTTT	17	many	.	TRBV7-9	TRBJ1-3
CASSPAGFSTDTQYF	TGTGCCAGCAGTCCAGCGGGGTTTAGCACAGATACGCAGTATTTT	15	many	TRBD2	TRBV7-9	TRBJ2-3
CASSLARGSGNTIYF	TGTGCCAGCAGTTTAGCGCGGGGGTCTGGAAACACCATATATTTT	15	.	.	TRBV12-3/TRBV12-4	TRBJ1-3
CASSLGTSGGATDTQYF	TGTGCCAGCAGCTTAGGGACTAGCGGGGGGGCCACAGATACGCAGTATTTT	17	few	TRBD2	TRBV5-8	TRBJ2-3
CASSRDSSELEQYF	TGTGCCAGCAGTCGGGACTCCTCCGAACTCGAGCAGTACTTC	14	few	.	TRBV2	TRBJ2-7
CASSWEGQAFF	TGCGCCAGCAGCTGGGAGGGGCAAGCTTTCTTT	11	few	.	TRBV5-1	TRBJ1-1
CASSLGTASYEQYF	TGTGCCAGCAGCTTAGGGACAGCCTCCTACGAGCAGTACTTC	14	.	.	TRBV7-9	TRBJ2-7
CATSDTGYTRGITF	TGTGCCACCAGTGATACAGGTTACACCCGTGGCATCACCTTC	14	.	.	TRBV24-1	TRBJ2-7
CASSLRAGENSPLHF	TGTGCCAGCAGCTTAAGGGCGGGCGAAAATTCACCCCTCCACTTT	15	many	.	TRBV7-9	TRBJ1-6
CSARASPGTGGYTDTQYF	TGCAGTGCTAGAGCCTCCCCCGGGACAGGGGGCTACACAGATACGCAGTATTTT	18	many	TRBD1	TRBV20-1	TRBJ2-3
CANSPGLVGEAFF	TGTGCCAACAGTCCAGGGTTGGTAGGTGAAGCTTTCTTT	13	.	.	TRBV12-3/TRBV12-4	TRBJ1-1
CASKWSFGDTGYEQYF	TGTGCCAGTAAATGGAGCTTCGGGGATACCGGATACGAGCAGTACTTC	16	.	.	TRBV19	TRBJ2-7
CASSLMDTQYF	TGTGCCAGCAGTTTGATGGATACGCAGTATTTT	11	many	.	TRBV12-3/TRBV12-4	TRBJ2-3
CASRKGLAGGHQETQYF	TGTGCCAGCAGGAAAGGACTAGCGGGGGGGCACCAAGAGACCCAGTACTTC	17	.	TRBD2	TRBV7-2	TRBJ2-5
CASSDGQGEEKLFF	TGTGCCAGCAGTGACGGGCAGGGGGAGGAAAAACTGTTTTTT	14	many	TRBD1	TRBV2	TRBJ1-4
CASKVGGGSNQPQHF	TGTGCCAGCAAGGTTGGCGGGGGGAGCAATCAGCCCCAGCATTTT	15	.	.	TRBV5-6	TRBJ1-5
CASSPQGAGYSGNTIYF	TGTGCCAGCAGCCCACAGGGAGCAGGTTACTCTGGAAACACCATATATTTT	17	.	.	TRBV7-9	TRBJ1-3
CAISRQGTDTQYF	TGTGCCATCAGTAGACAGGGGACAGATACGCAGTATTTT	13	few	TRBD1	TRBV10-3	TRBJ2-3
CSGGGYQETQYF	TGCAGCGGGGGGGGGTACCAAGAGACCCAGTACTTC	12	many	TRBD2	TRBV29-1	TRBJ2-5
CASSLRQMRAEAFF	TGTGCCAGCAGCCTCCGGCAAATGCGGGCTGAAGCTTTCTTT	14	many	.	TRBV3-1	TRBJ1-1
CASSSLGYTGANVLTF	TGTGCCAGCAGTTCTTTGGGTTACACTGGGGCCAACGTCCTGACTTTC	16	many	.	TRBV12-3/TRBV12-4	TRBJ2-6
CASSPSRGVGYTF	TGTGCCAGCAGTCCAAGCCGGGGAGTTGGCTACACCTTC	13	many	.	TRBV12-3/TRBV12-4	TRBJ1-2
CASSFYRGGEKLFF	TGTGCCAGCAGCTTTTATAGGGGCGGGGAAAAACTGTTTTTT	14	many	.	TRBV7-2	TRBJ1-4
CASTRTGIDTQYF	TGTGCCAGCACGAGGACAGGAATAGATACGCAGTATTTT	13	.	TRBD1	TRBV6-2/TRBV6-3	TRBJ2-3
CSALPQFGTGDRNTEAFF	TGCAGTGCCCTCCCTCAATTCGGGACAGGGGATAGAAACACTGAAGCTTTCTTT	18	few	TRBD1	TRBV20-1	TRBJ1-1
CASSQFEGSYNSPLHF	TGTGCCAGCAGCCAATTCGAGGGGAGCTATAATTCACCCCTCCACTTT	16	.	.	TRBV14	TRBJ1-6